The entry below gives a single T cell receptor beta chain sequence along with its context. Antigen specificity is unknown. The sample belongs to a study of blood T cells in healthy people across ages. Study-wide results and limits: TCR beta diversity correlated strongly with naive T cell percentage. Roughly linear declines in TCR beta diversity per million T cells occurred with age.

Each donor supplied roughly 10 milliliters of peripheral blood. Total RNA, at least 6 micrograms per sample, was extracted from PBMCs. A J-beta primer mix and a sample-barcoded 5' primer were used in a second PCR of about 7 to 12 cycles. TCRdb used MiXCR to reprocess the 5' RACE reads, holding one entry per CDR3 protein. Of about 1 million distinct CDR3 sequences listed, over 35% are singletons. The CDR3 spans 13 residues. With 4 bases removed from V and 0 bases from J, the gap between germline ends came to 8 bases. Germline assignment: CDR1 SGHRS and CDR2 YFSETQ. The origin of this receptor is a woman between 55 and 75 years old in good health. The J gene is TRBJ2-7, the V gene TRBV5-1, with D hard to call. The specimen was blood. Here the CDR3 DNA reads TGCGCCAGCAGCGTGGAGAGCTCCTACGAGCAGTACTTC. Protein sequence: CASSVESSYEQYF.